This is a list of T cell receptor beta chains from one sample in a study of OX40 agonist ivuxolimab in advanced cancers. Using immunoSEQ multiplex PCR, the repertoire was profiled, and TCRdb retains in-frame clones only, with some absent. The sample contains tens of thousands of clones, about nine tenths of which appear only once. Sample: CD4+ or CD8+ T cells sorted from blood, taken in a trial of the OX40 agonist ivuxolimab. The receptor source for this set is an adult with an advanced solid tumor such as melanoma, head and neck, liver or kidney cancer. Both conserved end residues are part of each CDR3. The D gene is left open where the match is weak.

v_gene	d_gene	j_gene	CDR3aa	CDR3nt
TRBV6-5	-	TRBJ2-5	CASSPRRGFQETQYF	TGTGCCAGCAGCCCTAGGAGGGGATTCCAAGAGACCCAGTACTTC
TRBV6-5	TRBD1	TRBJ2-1	CASRTTGGHEQFF	TGTGCCAGCAGAACGACAGGGGGCCACGAGCAGTTCTTC
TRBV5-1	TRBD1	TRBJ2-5	CASSRGREGETQYF	TGCGCCAGCAGTAGGGGGCGAGAGGGAGAGACCCAGTACTTC
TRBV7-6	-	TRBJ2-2	CASSFRGPSGTGELFF	TGTGCCAGCAGCTTTCGGGGGCCGAGCGGAACCGGGGAGCTGTTTTTT
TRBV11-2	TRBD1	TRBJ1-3	CATVNRGGGNTIYF	TGTGCCACGGTGAACAGGGGAGGTGGAAACACCATATATTTT
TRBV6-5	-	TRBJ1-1	CASRRQRQQNTEAFF	TGTGCCAGCAGGCGACAGAGACAGCAGAACACTGAAGCTTTCTTT
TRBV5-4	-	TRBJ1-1	CASSPERDTEAFF	TGTGCCAGCAGCCCCGAGCGGGACACTGAAGCTTTCTTT
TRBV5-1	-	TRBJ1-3	CASSLDGGSGNTIYF	TGCGCCAGCAGCTTGGACGGGGGCTCTGGAAACACCATATATTTT
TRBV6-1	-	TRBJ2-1	CASSDLPEQFF	TGTGCCAGCAGTGATCTGCCTGAGCAGTTCTTC
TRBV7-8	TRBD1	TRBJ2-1	CASSLGGDREGEQFF	TGTGCCAGCAGCTTAGGGGGGGACAGGGAAGGTGAGCAGTTCTTC
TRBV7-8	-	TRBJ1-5	CASSLSEVDNQPQHF	TGTGCCAGCAGCTTGTCTGAGGTCGATAATCAGCCCCAGCATTTT
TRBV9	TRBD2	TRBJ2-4	CASSVVRRGYQNIQYF	TGTGCCAGCAGCGTAGTTAGGCGGGGGTATCAAAACATTCAGTACTTC
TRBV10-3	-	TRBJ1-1	CAISPIYRETEAFF	TGTGCCATCAGTCCAATTTACAGGGAAACTGAAGCTTTCTTT
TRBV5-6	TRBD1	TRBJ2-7	CASSAGQGNEQYF	TGTGCCAGCAGCGCAGGACAGGGCAACGAGCAGTACTTC
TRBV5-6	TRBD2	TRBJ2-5	CASSGSGLGETQYF	TGTGCCAGCAGCGGCTCGGGACTAGGGGAGACCCAGTACTTC
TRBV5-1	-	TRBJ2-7	CASSLVSGSNEQYF	TGCGCCAGCAGCTTGGTATCAGGGTCCAACGAGCAGTACTTC
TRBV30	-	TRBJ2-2	CAWGTGGSLTGELFF	TGTGCCTGGGGAACGGGCGGCAGTCTCACCGGGGAGCTGTTTTTT
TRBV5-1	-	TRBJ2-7	CASSLSSKGDLYEQYF	TGCGCCAGCAGCTTGTCGTCTAAGGGGGATCTCTACGAGCAGTACTTC
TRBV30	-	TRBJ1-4	CAWMGSEKLFF	TGTGCCTGGATGGGCTCTGAAAAACTGTTTTTT
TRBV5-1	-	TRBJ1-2	CASSLNGGDVGYTF	TGCGCCAGCAGCTTAAATGGGGGCGACGTCGGCTACACCTTC
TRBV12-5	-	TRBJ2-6	CASGLVLGSGANVLTF	TGTGCTAGTGGTTTGGTACTGGGCTCTGGGGCCAACGTCCTGACTTTC